These T cell receptor beta chains were read from a single sample in a study of CD8 T cells in Susac syndrome. TCRdb independently ran MiXCR on the immunoSEQ multiplex PCR reads; one entry per CDR3 protein. The repertoire holds 150,000 to 200,000 distinct CDR3 sequences, about 95% seen once, with about 0.16% in the top ten. Material for sequencing was CD8+ T cells from PBMCs. These receptors were taken from a human donor with multiple sclerosis. The CDR3 runs from the conserved cysteine through the conserved F or W. The D gene is left open where the match is weak. The listing skips clone size in some rows; elsewhere it reads once, few, many or a size class.

clone_size: -; d_call: -; v_call: TRBV6-1; j_call: TRBJ2-7; cdr3_nt: TGTGCCAGCACCCATACTCGGCATGACGGCTCCTACGAGCAGTACTTC; cdr3_aa: CASTHTRHDGSYEQYF
clone_size: -; d_call: -; v_call: TRBV3-1; j_call: TRBJ2-1; cdr3_nt: TGTGCCAGCAGCCAAGCTTTTGTCGGGAGCTCCTACAATGAGCAGTTCTTC; cdr3_aa: CASSQAFVGSSYNEQFF
clone_size: -; d_call: -; v_call: TRBV15; j_call: TRBJ1-5; cdr3_nt: TGTGCCACCAGCCCCGGGGGGAGTCAGCCCCAGCATTTT; cdr3_aa: CATSPGGSQPQHF
clone_size: few; d_call: -; v_call: TRBV7-3; j_call: TRBJ2-7; cdr3_nt: TGTGCCAGCAGCAAGGACGGCTCCTACGAGCAGTACTTC; cdr3_aa: CASSKDGSYEQYF
clone_size: -; d_call: TRBD1; v_call: TRBV7-2; j_call: TRBJ2-1; cdr3_nt: TGTGCCAGCAGCTACCGGGACAGGGGGTACGATGAGCAGTTCTTC; cdr3_aa: CASSYRDRGYDEQFF
clone_size: -; d_call: -; v_call: TRBV27; j_call: TRBJ1-2; cdr3_nt: TGTGCCAGCAGCCCACAGGGAGGAGACTATGGCTACACCTTC; cdr3_aa: CASSPQGGDYGYTF
clone_size: -; d_call: TRBD2; v_call: TRBV2; j_call: TRBJ2-7; cdr3_nt: TGTGCCAGCAGAGCTAATAGGGGACTAGCGGGCGACTACGAGCAGTACTTC; cdr3_aa: CASRANRGLAGDYEQYF
clone_size: -; d_call: TRBD2; v_call: TRBV28; j_call: TRBJ2-1; cdr3_nt: TGTGCCAGCAGTTTAGGGACTAGCGGGACTAATGAGCAGTTCTTC; cdr3_aa: CASSLGTSGTNEQFF
clone_size: -; d_call: TRBD2; v_call: TRBV12-3/TRBV12-4; j_call: TRBJ2-1; cdr3_nt: TGTGCCAGCAGTCCACCAGCGGGAGTTAGCAATGAGCAGTTCTTC; cdr3_aa: CASSPPAGVSNEQFF
clone_size: -; d_call: -; v_call: TRBV13; j_call: TRBJ2-3; cdr3_nt: TGTGCCAGCAGCTTAGAGGGGGACCAATGGAATACGCAGTATTTT; cdr3_aa: CASSLEGDQWNTQYF
clone_size: once; d_call: -; v_call: TRBV6-5; j_call: TRBJ1-2; cdr3_nt: TGTGCCAGCAGTTCTACTCGGCCGCATGGCTACACCTTC; cdr3_aa: CASSSTRPHGYTF